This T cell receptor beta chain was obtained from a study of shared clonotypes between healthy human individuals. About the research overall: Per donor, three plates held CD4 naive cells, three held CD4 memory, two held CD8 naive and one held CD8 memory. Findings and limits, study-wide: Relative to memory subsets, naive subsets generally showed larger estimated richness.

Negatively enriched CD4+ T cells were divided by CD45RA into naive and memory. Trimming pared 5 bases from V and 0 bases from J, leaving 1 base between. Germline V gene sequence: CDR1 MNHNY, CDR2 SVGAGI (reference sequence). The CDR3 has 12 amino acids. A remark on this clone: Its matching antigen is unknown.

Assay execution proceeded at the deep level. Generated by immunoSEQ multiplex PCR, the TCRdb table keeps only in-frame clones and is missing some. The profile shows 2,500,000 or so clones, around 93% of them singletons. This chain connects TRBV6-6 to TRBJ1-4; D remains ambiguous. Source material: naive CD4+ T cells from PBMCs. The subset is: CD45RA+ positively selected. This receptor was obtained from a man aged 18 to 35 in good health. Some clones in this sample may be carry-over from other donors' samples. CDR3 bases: TGTGCCAGCAGTGCAACTAATGAAAAACTGTTTTTT. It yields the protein CASSATNEKLFF.